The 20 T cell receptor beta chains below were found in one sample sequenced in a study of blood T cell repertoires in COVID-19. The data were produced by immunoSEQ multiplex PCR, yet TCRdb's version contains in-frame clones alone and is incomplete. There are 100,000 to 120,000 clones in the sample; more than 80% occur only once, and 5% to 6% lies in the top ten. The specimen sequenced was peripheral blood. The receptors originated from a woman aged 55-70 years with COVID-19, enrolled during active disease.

The CDR3 sequence: CASSFFTGNSPLHF. The CDR3, as DNA: TGTGCCAGCAGCTTCTTTACGGGGAATTCACCCCTCCACTTT. The V and J genes are TRBV13 and TRBJ1-6; the D is unclear. The CDR3 has 14 amino acids. V shed 3 bases and J shed 7 bases, with 10 bases lying between them. Germline CDR1 and CDR2: PRHDT and FYEKMQ (reference sequence).

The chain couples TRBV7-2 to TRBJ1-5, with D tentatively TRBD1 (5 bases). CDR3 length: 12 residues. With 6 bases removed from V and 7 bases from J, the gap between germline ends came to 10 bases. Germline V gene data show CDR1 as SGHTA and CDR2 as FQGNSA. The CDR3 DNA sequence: TGTGCCAGCAGGGGAGGGGTCCAGCCCCAGCATTTT. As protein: CASRGGVQPQHF.

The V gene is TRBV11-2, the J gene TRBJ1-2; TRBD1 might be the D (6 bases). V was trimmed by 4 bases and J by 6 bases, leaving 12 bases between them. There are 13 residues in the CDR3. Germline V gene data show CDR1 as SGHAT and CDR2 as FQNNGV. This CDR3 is CASSSQQGNGYTF. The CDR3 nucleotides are TGTGCCAGCAGCTCCCAACAGGGAAATGGCTACACCTTC.

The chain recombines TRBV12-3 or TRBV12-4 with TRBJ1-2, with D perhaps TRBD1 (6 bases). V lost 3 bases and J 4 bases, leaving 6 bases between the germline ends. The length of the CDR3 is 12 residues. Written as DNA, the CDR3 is TGTGCCAGCAGTTTGGGGGCCTATGGCTACACCTTC. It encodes CASSLGAYGYTF.

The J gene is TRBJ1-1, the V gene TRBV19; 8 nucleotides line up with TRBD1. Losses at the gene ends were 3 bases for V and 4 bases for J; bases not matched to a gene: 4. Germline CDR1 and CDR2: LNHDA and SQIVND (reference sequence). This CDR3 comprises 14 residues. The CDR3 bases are TGTGCCAGTAGTATTAAACAGGGGGGCACTGAAGCTTTCTTT. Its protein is CASSIKQGGTEAFF. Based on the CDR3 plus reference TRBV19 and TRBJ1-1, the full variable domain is DGGITQSPKYLFRKEGQNVTLSCEQNLNHDAMYWYRQDPGQGLRLIYYSQIVNDFQKGDIAEGYSVSREKKESFPLTVTSAQKNPTAFYLCASSIKQGGTEAFFGQGTRLTVV.

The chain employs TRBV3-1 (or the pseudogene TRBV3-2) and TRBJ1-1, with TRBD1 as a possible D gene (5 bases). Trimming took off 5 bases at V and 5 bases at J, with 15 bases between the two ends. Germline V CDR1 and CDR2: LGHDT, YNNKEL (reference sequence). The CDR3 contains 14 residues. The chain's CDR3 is CASSTAGIRTEAFF. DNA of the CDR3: TGTGCCAGCAGCACGGCAGGGATTCGGACTGAAGCTTTCTTT.

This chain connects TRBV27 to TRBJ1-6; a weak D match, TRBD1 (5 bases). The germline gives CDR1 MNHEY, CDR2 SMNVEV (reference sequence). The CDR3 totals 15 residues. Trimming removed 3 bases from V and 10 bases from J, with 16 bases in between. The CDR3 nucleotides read TGTGCCAGCAGTTTTTCGGGGGAGATAGGCTCACCCCTCCACTTT. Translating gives CASSFSGEIGSPLHF.

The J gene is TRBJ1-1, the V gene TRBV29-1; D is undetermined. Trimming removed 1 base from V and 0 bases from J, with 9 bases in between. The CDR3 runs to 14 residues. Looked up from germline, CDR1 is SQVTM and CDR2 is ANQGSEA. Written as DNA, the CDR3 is TGCAGCGTTGAAGGGGTAGCAATGAACACTGAAGCTTTCTTT. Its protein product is CSVEGVAMNTEAFF.

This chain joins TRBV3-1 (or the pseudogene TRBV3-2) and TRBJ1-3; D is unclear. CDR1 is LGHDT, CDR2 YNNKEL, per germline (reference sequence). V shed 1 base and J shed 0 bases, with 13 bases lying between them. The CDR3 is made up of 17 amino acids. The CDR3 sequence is CASSQGGTAASGNTIYF. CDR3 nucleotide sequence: TGTGCCAGCAGCCAAGGAGGTACGGCGGCCTCTGGAAACACCATATATTTT.

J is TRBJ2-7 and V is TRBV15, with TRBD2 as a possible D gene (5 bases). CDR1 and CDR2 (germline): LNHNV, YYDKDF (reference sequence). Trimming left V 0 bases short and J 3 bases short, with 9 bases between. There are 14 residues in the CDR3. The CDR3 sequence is CATSRDPGFYEQYF. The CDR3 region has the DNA TGTGCCACCAGCAGAGATCCGGGGTTCTACGAGCAGTACTTC.

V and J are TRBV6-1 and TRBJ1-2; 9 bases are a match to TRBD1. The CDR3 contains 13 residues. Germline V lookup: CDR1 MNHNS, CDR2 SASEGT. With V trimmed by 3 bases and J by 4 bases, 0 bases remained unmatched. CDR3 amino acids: CASSETGGYGYTF. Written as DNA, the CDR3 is TGTGCCAGCAGTGAGACAGGGGGCTATGGCTACACCTTC.

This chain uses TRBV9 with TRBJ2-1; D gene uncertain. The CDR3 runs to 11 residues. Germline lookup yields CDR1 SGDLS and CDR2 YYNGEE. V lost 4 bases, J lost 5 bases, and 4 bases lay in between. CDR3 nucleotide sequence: TGTGCCAGCAGCCGAGACAATGAGCAGTTCTTC. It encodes CASSRDNEQFF.

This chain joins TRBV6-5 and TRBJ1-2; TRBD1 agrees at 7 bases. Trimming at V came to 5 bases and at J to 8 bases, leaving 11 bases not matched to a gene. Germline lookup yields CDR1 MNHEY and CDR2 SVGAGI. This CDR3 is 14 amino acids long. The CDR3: CASSRPDRVNGYTF. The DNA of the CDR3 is TGTGCCAGCAGTCGGCCCGACAGGGTAAACGGCTACACCTTC.

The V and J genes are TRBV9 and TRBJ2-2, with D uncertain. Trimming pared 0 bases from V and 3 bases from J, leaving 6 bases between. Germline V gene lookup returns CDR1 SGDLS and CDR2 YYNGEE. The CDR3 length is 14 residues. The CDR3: CASSVEQYTGELFF. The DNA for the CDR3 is TGTGCCAGCAGCGTAGAACAGTACACCGGGGAGCTGTTTTTT.

This CDR3 is CASSQGQGTEAFF. In DNA form, the CDR3 reads TGTGCCAGCTCACAGGGACAGGGGACTGAAGCTTTCTTT. The gene calls are TRBV18 and TRBJ1-1; 10 bases align to TRBD1. Germline CDR1 is KGHSH and CDR2 is LQKENI. CDR3 length: 13 amino acids. J lost 5 bases, V lost 4 bases, and 1 base had no gene match.

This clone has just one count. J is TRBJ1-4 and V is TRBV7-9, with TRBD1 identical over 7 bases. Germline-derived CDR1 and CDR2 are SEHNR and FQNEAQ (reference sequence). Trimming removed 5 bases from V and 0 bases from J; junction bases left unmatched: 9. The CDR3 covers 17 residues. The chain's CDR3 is CASSPRDSHATNEKLFF. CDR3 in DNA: TGTGCCAGCAGCCCCCGGGACAGCCATGCAACTAATGAAAAACTGTTTTTT.

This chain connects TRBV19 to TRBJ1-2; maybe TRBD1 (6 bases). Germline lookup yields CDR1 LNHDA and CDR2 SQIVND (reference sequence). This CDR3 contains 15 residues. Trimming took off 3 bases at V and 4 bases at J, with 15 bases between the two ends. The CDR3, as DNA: TGTGCCAGTAGTATTCCACACTACAGGGCCTATGGCTACACCTTC. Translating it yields CASSIPHYRAYGYTF. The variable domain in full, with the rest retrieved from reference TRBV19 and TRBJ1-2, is DGGITQSPKYLFRKEGQNVTLSCEQNLNHDAMYWYRQDPGQGLRLIYYSQIVNDFQKGDIAEGYSVSREKKESFPLTVTSAQKNPTAFYLCASSIPHYRAYGYTFGSGTRLTVV.

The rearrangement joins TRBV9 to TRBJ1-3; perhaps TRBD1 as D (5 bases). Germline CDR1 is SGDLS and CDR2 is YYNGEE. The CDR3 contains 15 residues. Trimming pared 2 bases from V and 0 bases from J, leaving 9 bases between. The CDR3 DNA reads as TGTGCCAGCAGCGTTCGACAGAGCTCTGGAAACACCATATATTTT. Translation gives CASSVRQSSGNTIYF.

The CDR3: CASSLSYGVGYTF. Here the CDR3 DNA reads TGTGCCAGCAGTTTATCATACGGGGTTGGCTACACCTTC. The chain joins TRBV27 to TRBJ1-2; D not resolved. The germline CDR1 and CDR2 sequences are MNHEY and SMNVEV (reference sequence). This CDR3 spans 13 amino acids. V was shortened by 0 bases and J by 7 bases, with 9 bases between the two germline ends.

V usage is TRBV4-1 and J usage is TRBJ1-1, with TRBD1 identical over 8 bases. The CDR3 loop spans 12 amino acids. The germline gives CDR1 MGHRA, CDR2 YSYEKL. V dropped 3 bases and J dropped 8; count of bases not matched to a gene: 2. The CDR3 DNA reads TGCGCCAGCAGCCATGGGACAGGCGAAGCTTTCTTT. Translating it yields CASSHGTGEAFF.